One and the same sample provided the 17 T cell receptor beta chains below, sequenced in a study of T cell responses to AZD1222 COVID-19 vaccine. Profiled with immunoSEQ multiplex PCR; TCRdb holds only in-frame clones, not every one. The sample contains some 110,000 clones, less than 90% of which appear only once. The sample here was peripheral blood, taken on day 0 of AZD1222 vaccination. The source is an adult in good health.

The chain links TRBV10-3 to TRBJ1-6; D remains unclear. The length of the CDR3 is 15 residues. Trimming took 4 bases from V and 0 from J, leaving 7 bases between them. The germline V gene encodes CDR1 ENHRY and CDR2 SYGVKD. This CDR3 is CAISASYSYNSPLHF. As DNA, the CDR3 is TGTGCCATCAGTGCTTCGTACTCCTATAATTCACCCCTCCACTTT.

This chain uses TRBV9 with TRBJ2-7, with 9 bases matching TRBD2. CDR1 is SGDLS, CDR2 YYNGEE, per germline. The CDR3 has 15 amino acids. The trim removed 4 bases at V and 2 bases at J, leaving 7 bases unmatched. The CDR3 here is CASSPRRTSAYEQYF. Here the CDR3 DNA reads TGTGCCAGCAGCCCTCGAAGGACTAGCGCCTACGAGCAGTACTTC.

The genes are TRBV6-1 and TRBJ2-6; no clear D gene. In germline, CDR1 is MNHNS, CDR2 SASEGT. The V gene lost 2 bases and the J gene lost 0 bases, with 5 bases spanning the gap. This CDR3 is 15 amino acids long. This CDR3 is CASSERPSGANVLTF. The CDR3 DNA follows: TGTGCCAGCAGTGAACGCCCCTCTGGGGCCAACGTCCTGACTTTC.

This rearrangement joins TRBV5-1 to TRBJ2-5, with no clear D. V gave up 0 bases and J gave up 4 bases, with 16 bases separating them. Per the germline V gene, CDR1 is SGHRS and CDR2 is YFSETQ. The CDR3 is made up of 16 amino acids. The CDR3 sequence is CASSLGAQSAGETQYF. The CDR3 coding sequence is TGCGCCAGCAGCTTGGGAGCACAATCAGCCGGAGAGACCCAGTACTTC.

The chain joins TRBV2 to TRBJ1-4, with D perhaps TRBD1 (5 bases). Trimming took 3 bases from V and 5 from J, leaving 10 bases between them. The CDR3 loop spans 14 amino acids. Germline V gene sequence: CDR1 SNHLY, CDR2 FYNNEI. CDR3 coding DNA: TGTGCCAGCAGTGATTACAGGCAGAATGAAAAACTGTTTTTT. Translating it yields CASSDYRQNEKLFF.

The chain combines TRBV11-1 with TRBJ1-2; maybe TRBD1 (6 bases). Germline assignment: CDR1 SGHAT and CDR2 FQDESV (reference sequence). CDR3 size: 13 residues. Trimming stripped 1 base from V and 7 bases from J, with 10 bases between. The CDR3 reads CASSLGGGSGYTF. The CDR3 bases are TGTGCCAGCAGCTTAGGTGGGGGCTCTGGCTACACCTTC.

This chain uses TRBV5-6 with TRBJ2-2, with D possibly being TRBD2 (5 bases). The CDR3 loop spans 14 amino acids. Germline V CDR1 and CDR2: SGHDT, YYEEEE. Trimming pared 4 bases from V and 5 bases from J, leaving 12 bases between. CDR3 nucleotides: TGTGCCAGCAGCGAGGGAGCTAAAACCGGGGAGCTGTTTTTT. Amino acid sequence: CASSEGAKTGELFF.

This chain joins TRBV2 and TRBJ1-2; D unclear. The CDR3 sequence is 14 residues long. Germline V gives CDR1 SNHLY, CDR2 FYNNEI. With 4 bases removed from V and 0 bases from J, the gap between germline ends came to 9 bases. The CDR3 protein is CASSGLISNYGYTF. In nucleotides, the CDR3 is TGTGCCAGCAGTGGACTGATCTCTAACTATGGCTACACCTTC.

This clone is a singleton in its sample. The rearrangement links TRBV28 to TRBJ1-5; a possible D gene is TRBD1 (6 bases). In germline, CDR1 is MDHEN, CDR2 SYDVKM. V was cut by 4 bases and J by 7 bases, with 20 bases left in between. The CDR3 spans 16 residues. The CDR3 is CASSSGGTPLGQPQHF. CDR3 coding DNA: TGTGCCAGCAGTTCTGGCGGGACACCCCTGGGACAGCCCCAGCATTTT.

The chain links TRBV9 to TRBJ2-7, with D possibly matching TRBD2 (6 bases). The germline gives CDR1 SGDLS, CDR2 YYNGEE. V lost 4 bases to trimming and J lost 4 bases, with 18 bases between them. The CDR3 sequence is 15 residues long. The CDR3 region has the DNA TGTGCCAGCAGCCCTGGGGACTCGACCTATTACGAGCAGTACTTC. It specifies CASSPGDSTYYEQYF.

The V gene is TRBV2, the J gene TRBJ2-7; 7 bases are shared with TRBD2. V gave up 6 bases and J gave up 3 bases; unmatched junction bases: 17. The germline V gene encodes CDR1 SNHLY and CDR2 FYNNEI. The CDR3 is made up of 17 amino acids. CDR3 DNA: TGTGCCAGCAGCGCCCTGAGGACTAGTAGACCGGACTACGAGCAGTACTTC. It translates to CASSALRTSRPDYEQYF.

This chain joins TRBV2 and TRBJ1-2, with 7 bases matching TRBD1. The CDR3 consists of 15 residues. Germline CDR1 SNHLY, CDR2 FYNNEI. V trimming: 2 bases; J trimming: 12 bases; junction bases outside the gene matches: 15. DNA for the CDR3: TGTGCCAGCAGTGAAACCCGGCAGGGGGGCTTTGGTGACACCTTC. This translates into CASSETRQGGFGDTF.

The genes are TRBV4-1 and TRBJ1-2; perhaps TRBD1 as D (6 bases). CDR3 size: 14 residues. The V gene's germline CDR1 is MGHRA and CDR2 YSYEKL. The V gene lost 3 bases and the J gene lost 6 bases, with 14 bases spanning the gap. This CDR3 is CASSQARTVDGYTF. For the CDR3, the DNA is TGCGCCAGCAGCCAGGCCCGGACAGTAGATGGCTACACCTTC.

The gene calls are TRBV18 and TRBJ2-3, with D tentatively TRBD2 (6 bases). This CDR3 contains 16 residues. Germline loops: CDR1 KGHSH, CDR2 LQKENI. The V end was cut by 5 bases, the J end by 10 bases, with 25 bases between. The CDR3 coding sequence is TGTGCCAGCTCAGCGATGACTAGTATGGGGACCTATGCGCAGTATTTT. This gives the protein CASSAMTSMGTYAQYF. Full variable domain (outside the CDR3, taken from reference TRBV18 and TRBJ2-3): NAGVMQNPRHLVRRRGQEARLRCSPMKGHSHVYWYRQLPEEGLKFMVYLQKENIIDESGMPKERFSAEFPKEGPSILRIQQVVRGDSAAYFCASSAMTSMGTYAQYFGPGTRLTVL.

This clone was detected many times. The chain is built from TRBV10-3 and TRBJ2-7; D possibly corresponds to TRBD2 (7 bases). This CDR3 is 16 amino acids long. Trimming pared 3 bases from V and 4 bases from J, leaving 19 bases between. The germline V gene encodes CDR1 ENHRY and CDR2 SYGVKD. CDR3 protein: CAISDPGGRGRYEQYF. The CDR3 DNA reads as TGTGCCATCAGTGATCCGGGGGGCAGGGGAAGGTACGAGCAGTACTTC.

The V gene is TRBV9, the J gene TRBJ1-1; D is undetermined. V was pared by 0 bases and J by 3 bases, with 12 bases between. The length of the CDR3 is 15 residues. The germline CDR1 and CDR2 sequences are SGDLS and YYNGEE. CDR3 loop: CASSVGPDTYTEAFF. The CDR3 DNA reads TGTGCCAGCAGCGTAGGTCCCGACACATACACTGAAGCTTTCTTT.

The CDR3 protein is CASSLWRTGEWDGYTF. DNA for the CDR3: TGTGCCAGCAGTTTATGGAGGACAGGGGAATGGGATGGCTACACCTTC. This sequence joins TRBV28 and TRBJ1-2; 9 bases align to TRBD1. Germline V gene lookup returns CDR1 MDHEN and CDR2 SYDVKM. CDR3 length: 16 residues. V lost 0 bases and J lost 6; bases outside the gene matches: 8.